One and the same sample provided the 2 T cell receptor beta chains below, sequenced in a study of T cells in Graves' hyperthyroidism and ophthalmopathy. Researchers amplified the TCR beta CDR3 regions from RNA transcripts. HTBI primers drove first-round RT-PCR of the TCR CDR3. From the multiplex PCR reads, TCRdb called clonotypes with MiXCR, one entry per CDR3 protein. The sample lists about 560,000 distinct CDR3 sequences; 16% were seen once. Specimen: blood. These receptors originate from a young woman with Graves' hyperthyroidism.

In this sample, this clonotype turned up a few times. The chain carries TRBV29-1 and TRBJ1-1; no definite D call. This CDR3 region has 13 residues. Trimming took 3 bases from V and 0 from J, leaving 8 bases between them. Germline lookup yields CDR1 SQVTM and CDR2 ANQGSEA. The CDR3 DNA sequence: TGCAGCGTTGAGATCAGATTGAACACTGAAGCTTTCTTT. Protein product: CSVEIRLNTEAFF.

The chain carries TRBV6-5 and TRBJ1-1; the D is unclear. Per germline, CDR1 MNHEY and CDR2 SVGAGI. Deletions cut 0 bases from V and 4 bases from J, with 9 bases between. There are 14 residues in the CDR3. Here the CDR3 reads CASSYSGLPTEAFF. The CDR3 DNA sequence: TGTGCCAGCAGTTACTCCGGGCTGCCCACTGAAGCTTTCTTT.